One sample yielded the 2 T cell receptor beta chains listed below, sequenced in a study of OX40 agonist ivuxolimab in advanced cancers. Libraries were prepared by immunoSEQ multiplex PCR; TCRdb keeps only in-frame clonotypes and omits some of them. The sample records around 69,000 clones, around 90% being singletons. The sequenced sample was CD4+ or CD8+ T cells sorted from blood, obtained in a trial of the OX40 agonist ivuxolimab. These receptors originate from an adult with an advanced solid tumor such as melanoma, head and neck, liver or kidney cancer.

This chain joins TRBV30 and TRBJ2-1, with D possibly being TRBD2 (7 bases). CDR1 is GTSNPN, CDR2 SVGIG, per germline (reference sequence). This CDR3 region has 15 residues. Trimming took 7 bases from V and 0 from J, leaving 16 bases between them. The CDR3, as DNA: TGTGCCTCGAGGGCGGGGGCCAGCTCCTACAATGAGCAGTTCTTC. This gives the protein CASRAGASSYNEQFF.

In nucleotides, the CDR3 is TGTGCCAGCAGTGAAGGCCCCCGACAGGGGAAAACGGAGCTGTTTTTT. The encoded protein is CASSEGPRQGKTELFF. The gene calls are TRBV2 and TRBJ2-2; TRBD1 agrees at 8 bases. V lost 1 base, J lost 10 bases, and 11 bases stayed unmatched. CDR3 length: 16 residues. Germline V CDR1 and CDR2: SNHLY, FYNNEI.